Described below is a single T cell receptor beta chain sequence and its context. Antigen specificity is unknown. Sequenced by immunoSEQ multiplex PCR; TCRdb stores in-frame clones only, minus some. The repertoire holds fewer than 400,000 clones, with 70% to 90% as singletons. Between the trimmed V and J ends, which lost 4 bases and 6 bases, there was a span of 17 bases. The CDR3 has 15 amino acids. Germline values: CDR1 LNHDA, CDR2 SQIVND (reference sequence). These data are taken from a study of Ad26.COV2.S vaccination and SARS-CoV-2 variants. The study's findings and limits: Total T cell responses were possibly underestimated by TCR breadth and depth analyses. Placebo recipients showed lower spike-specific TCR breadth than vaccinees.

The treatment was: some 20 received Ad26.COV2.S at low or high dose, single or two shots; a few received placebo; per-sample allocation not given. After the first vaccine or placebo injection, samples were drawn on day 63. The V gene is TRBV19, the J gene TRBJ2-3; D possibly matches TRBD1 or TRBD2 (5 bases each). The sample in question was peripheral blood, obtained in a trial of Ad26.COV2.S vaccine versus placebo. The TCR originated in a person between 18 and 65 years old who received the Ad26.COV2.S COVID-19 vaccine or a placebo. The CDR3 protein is CASSTYPGRQDTQYF. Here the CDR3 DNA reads TGTGCCAGTAGTACATATCCGGGACGGCAGGATACGCAGTATTTT.